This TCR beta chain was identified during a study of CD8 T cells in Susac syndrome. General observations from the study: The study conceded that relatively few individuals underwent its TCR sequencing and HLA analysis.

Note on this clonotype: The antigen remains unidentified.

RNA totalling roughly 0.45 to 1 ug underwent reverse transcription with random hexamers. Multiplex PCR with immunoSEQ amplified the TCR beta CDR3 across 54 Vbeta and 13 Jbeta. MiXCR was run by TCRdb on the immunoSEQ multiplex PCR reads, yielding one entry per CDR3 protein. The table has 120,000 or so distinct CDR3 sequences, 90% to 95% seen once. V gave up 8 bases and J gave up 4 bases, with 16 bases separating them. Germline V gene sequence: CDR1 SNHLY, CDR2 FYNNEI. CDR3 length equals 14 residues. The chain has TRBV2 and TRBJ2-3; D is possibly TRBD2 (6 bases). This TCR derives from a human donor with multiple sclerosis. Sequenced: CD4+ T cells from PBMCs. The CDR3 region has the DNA TGTGCCAGCGGTATGGGGGGTCTCGCAGATACGCAGTATTTT. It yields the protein CASGMGGLADTQYF.